This T cell receptor beta chain was sequenced during a study of beta chain features in type 1 diabetes. Findings and limits, study-wide: Comparison showed that naive, central memory and Treg TCRB repertoires appeared more similar among patients than among healthy donors. Type 1 diabetes patients had TCRB CDR3s that were shorter (moderately but significantly so) in all four CD4+ subsets.

This clone was detected a few times. No antigen is known for it. The CDR3 totals 16 residues. Germline CDR1 GTSNPN, CDR2 SVGIG (reference sequence). J lost 5 bases, V lost 3 bases, and 11 bases had no gene match. cDNA synthesis used the whole RNA isolate, giving expressed TCRB sequences. Measured with immunoSEQ multiplex PCR; TCRdb has only the in-frame clones, and not every one. The profile shows roughly 300,000 clones, more than 13% of them singletons. The specimen sequenced was naive CD4+ T cells from blood. This clonotype originated in a man in his thirties or forties with type 1 diabetes. This rearrangement joins TRBV30 to TRBJ2-2, with 8 bases matching TRBD2. CDR3 protein: CAWRRPGTRSTGELFF. The CDR3 DNA follows: TGTGCCTGGAGGCGTCCCGGGACTAGAAGTACCGGGGAGCTGTTTTTT.